This T cell receptor (beta chain) was sequenced in a study of blood T cell repertoires in COVID-19. Whole-study context: There were acute and convalescent COVID-19 samples, and they came from the United States, Italy and Spain. T cells, B-cell-depleted T cells, or PBMCs provided the cDNA or gDNA that served as material.

Per the study methods: The assay estimated nucleated cells by amplifying reference gene primers. Sequencing used immunoSEQ multiplex PCR; TCRdb keeps in-frame clones, though not all of them. For V, J and clone size, that table is used; D and trimming come from the DNA. The repertoire has some 100,000 clones, around four fifths of them found once; the top ten carry roughly 31%. This CDR3 is built from 13 residues. CDR1 SGHNT and CDR2 YYREEE come from the germline V gene (reference sequence). V was trimmed by 1 base and J by 6 bases, leaving 9 bases between them. The rearrangement uses TRBV5-4 and TRBJ2-3, with D possibly matching TRBD2 (6 bases). The receptor's source is a man aged 70 or older with active or convalescent COVID-19. The specimen was peripheral blood. The CDR3 DNA is TGTGCCAGCAGCTTGTATGGAGGGGATACGCAGTATTTT. This sequence encodes CASSLYGGDTQYF.